The 18 T cell receptor beta chains reported below all come from one sample, sequenced in a study of regulatory T cells in long-lasting Graves disease. Time point meaning: newly diagnosed GD, antithyroid drugs for less than 3 months. From PBMCs, RNA was extracted and then used to make the TCR library. Relying on iRepertoire HTBI primers and Arm-PCR of CDR3 regions, the team built TCR beta libraries. TCRdb recomputed calls from the multiplex PCR reads with MiXCR, one row per CDR3 protein. The sample holds a few hundred thousand distinct CDR3 sequences; 15% to 20% are singletons and the top ten take approximately 14%. These data also formed part of another study, on T cells in Graves' hyperthyroidism and ophthalmopathy.

Material: peripheral blood mononuclear cells (PBMCs), obtained at new diagnosis, from a patient treated with antithyroid drugs. All receptors derive from a woman in her 30s with Graves disease.

Comments on this clonotype: The conserved phenylalanine or tryptophan normally closing the CDR3 is absent here, so this likely arose from a read error. The chain links TRBV6-1 to TRBJ2-6; D may match TRBD1 or TRBD2 (5 bases each). CDR3 length: 17 residues. V lost 6 bases and J 4 bases, leaving 19 bases between the germline ends. The germline gives CDR1 MNHNS, CDR2 SASEGT. CDR3 DNA: TGTGCCAGCAGCCGAACCATGCCAGGGACCGGGGCCAACGTCCTGACTCTC. Translating it yields CASSRTMPGTGANVLTL.

In its sample, this clonotype was seen many times. As DNA, the CDR3 is TGTGCCAGCAGTGTGGAGGCGTGGGGAAACACCATATATTTT. Protein sequence: CASSVEAWGNTIYF. The V gene is TRBV6-1, the J gene TRBJ1-3, with D unclear. The CDR3 totals 14 residues. Trimming shortened V by 4 bases and J by 4 bases, and 11 bases separated the two germline ends. Germline CDR1 MNHNS, CDR2 SASEGT.

This clonotype appeared a single time. J is TRBJ2-7 and V is TRBV28; the D gene is possibly TRBD1 (8 bases). Trimming pared 3 bases from V and 3 bases from J, leaving 12 bases between. The germline V gene encodes CDR1 MDHEN and CDR2 SYDVKM. The CDR3 has 14 amino acids. DNA for the CDR3: TGTGCCAGCAGTTTCACAGGGGGGGGCTACGAGCAGTACTTC. Amino acids: CASSFTGGGYEQYF.

This clonotype was detected many times. This sequence joins TRBV28 and TRBJ1-4; D remains unclear. CDR1 MDHEN and CDR2 SYDVKM come from the germline V gene. This CDR3 contains 13 residues. The V end was cut by 2 bases, the J end by 4 bases, with 5 bases between. The chain's CDR3 is CASSLGRNEKLFF. The CDR3 DNA is TGTGCCAGCAGTTTAGGTCGTAATGAAAAACTGTTTTTT.

The chain links TRBV18 to TRBJ2-1, with D possibly matching TRBD1 (5 bases). Germline V CDR1 and CDR2: KGHSH, LQKENI. V was trimmed by 1 base and J by 9 bases, leaving 10 bases between them. This CDR3 is built from 13 residues. The CDR3, as DNA: TGTGCCAGCTCACCACACCCTGACAGTGAGCAGTTCTTC. This sequence encodes CASSPHPDSEQFF. The whole variable domain, remainder taken from reference TRBV18 and TRBJ2-1, is NAGVMQNPRHLVRRRGQEARLRCSPMKGHSHVYWYRQLPEEGLKFMVYLQKENIIDESGMPKERFSAEFPKEGPSILRIQQVVRGDSAAYFCASSPHPDSEQFFGPGTRLTVL.

This clonotype was counted many times. The rearrangement links TRBV27 to TRBJ1-1, with 10 bases fitting TRBD1. The CDR3 totals 12 residues. V trimming: 4 bases; J trimming: 13 bases; junction bases outside the gene matches: 6. CDR1 MNHEY and CDR2 SMNVEV come from the germline V gene (reference sequence). Written as DNA, the CDR3 is TGTGCCAGCAGTTCAGGACAGGGGGAGGTTTTCTTT. Protein sequence: CASSSGQGEVFF.

This clonotype showed up just a few times. The V gene is TRBV4-1, the J gene TRBJ1-4; D may be TRBD1 (6 bases). CDR3 size: 16 residues. V was cut by 4 bases and J by 8 bases, with 20 bases left in between. Germline CDR1 and CDR2: MGHRA and YSYEKL. CDR3 nucleotides: TGCGCCAGCAGCCGCCCCGGGACACTGATGGGGGAAAAACTGTTTTTT. The encoded protein is CASSRPGTLMGEKLFF.

Many counts were recorded for this clonotype. This chain uses TRBV5-6 with TRBJ2-5; D may be TRBD1 (5 bases). Germline V gene lookup returns CDR1 SGHDT and CDR2 YYEEEE. The ends were cut back, 0 bases at V and 3 bases at J, with 12 bases in the middle. The CDR3 loop spans 15 amino acids. This chain's CDR3 is CASSLVSDTKETQYF. CDR3 in DNA: TGTGCCAGCAGCTTGGTTTCGGACACCAAAGAGACCCAGTACTTC.

This clonotype showed up many times. This chain uses TRBV6-9 with TRBJ2-3; 8 bases fit TRBD1. J lost 5 bases, V lost 3 bases, and 31 bases had no gene match. In germline, CDR1 is MNHGY, CDR2 SVAAGI. CDR3 length equals 23 residues. This CDR3 reads CASSYSQGARRFPKADLLDTQYF. For the CDR3, the DNA is TGTGCCAGCAGTTACTCTCAGGGGGCGCGAAGGTTTCCAAAGGCCGACCTCCTAGATACGCAGTATTTT.

At least ten counts were recorded for this clonotype. The J gene is TRBJ1-2, the V gene TRBV29-1; D gene unclear. The CDR3 consists of 12 residues. CDR1 and CDR2 from the germline V gene are SQVTM and ANQGSEA. V was cut by 4 bases and J by 4 bases, with 10 bases left in between. CDR3 bases: TGCAGCGTTGTGGTGGTCGGCTATGGCTACACCTTC. Its protein product is CSVVVVGYGYTF. The variable domain in full, completed from reference TRBV29-1 and TRBJ1-2, reads SAVISQKPSRDICQRGTSLTIQCQVDSQVTMMFWYRQQPGQSLTLIATANQGSEATYESGFVIDKFPISRPNLTFSTLTVSNMSPEDSSIYLCSVVVVGYGYTFGSGTRLTVV.

The sample holds many counts of this clonotype. The chain is built from TRBV12-3 or TRBV12-4 and TRBJ1-1; no clear D. Trimming cost V 1 base and J 0 bases, with 12 bases left between them. CDR3 length: 16 amino acids. The CDR3 is CASSLGWSDMNTEAFF. DNA of the CDR3: TGTGCCAGCAGTTTAGGGTGGTCAGACATGAACACTGAAGCTTTCTTT.

This clonotype was seen at least ten times. V is TRBV12-3 or TRBV12-4 and J is TRBJ1-5; D possibly corresponds to TRBD1 (6 bases). V lost 5 bases and J lost 3, with 17 bases in between. This CDR3 region has 16 residues. DNA for the CDR3: TGTGCCAGCAGTCCCCGCGGGGGGGCGAACAATCAGCCCCAGCATTTT. As protein: CASSPRGGANNQPQHF.

About this clonotype: A read error is likely here: a far larger clone is one base away. The CDR3 DNA reads TGTGCCAGCAGCTCCCGACAGACAGGGAGGGAGACCCAGTACTTC. This codes for CASSSRQTGRETQYF. The chain combines TRBV7-9 with TRBJ2-5, with D possibly being TRBD1 (7 bases). The ends were cut back, 4 bases at V and 5 bases at J, with 17 bases in the middle. The germline V gene has CDR1 SEHNR and CDR2 FQNEAQ (reference sequence). This CDR3 contains 15 residues.

This clonotype appeared many times. The chain has TRBV7-9 and TRBJ2-1, with TRBD2 identical over 9 bases. V trimming: 5 bases; J trimming: 5 bases; junction bases outside the gene matches: 4. The germline V gene has CDR1 SEHNR and CDR2 FQNEAQ (reference sequence). The CDR3 has 14 amino acids. CDR3 sequence reads: CASSGGLANNEQFF. CDR3 sequence (DNA): TGTGCCAGCAGCGGGGGACTAGCAAACAATGAGCAGTTCTTC.

The chain employs TRBV5-1 and TRBJ2-7; a weak D match, TRBD2 (5 bases). The V and J ends lost 1 base and 5 bases respectively, with 10 bases between them. This CDR3 contains 13 residues. The germline V gene has CDR1 SGHRS and CDR2 YFSETQ. This CDR3 is CASSLRLGDEQYF. The CDR3 DNA reads TGCGCCAGCAGCTTGCGTCTCGGGGACGAGCAGTACTTC.

This clonotype has a count of ten or more. This chain joins TRBV2 and TRBJ2-7; possible D gene TRBD1, 6 bases. V was cut by 7 bases and J by 7 bases, with 14 bases left in between. Germline V gene data show CDR1 as SNHLY and CDR2 as FYNNEI. This CDR3 has 12 residues. CDR3: CASKAGEREQYF. The CDR3 bases are TGTGCCAGCAAAGCAGGGGAGCGGGAGCAGTACTTC.

This clonotype was found many times. The V and J genes are TRBV7-9 and TRBJ1-1; the D gene is possibly TRBD1 (6 bases). The CDR3 loop spans 15 amino acids. The germline gives CDR1 SEHNR, CDR2 FQNEAQ (reference sequence). The V and J ends lost 5 bases and 0 bases respectively, with 13 bases between them. The CDR3 protein is CASSRPTGVNTEAFF. CDR3 nucleotide sequence: TGTGCCAGCAGCCGCCCGACAGGAGTGAACACTGAAGCTTTCTTT.

The sample holds many counts of this clonotype. CDR3 DNA: TGTGCCAGCAGTTTGTGGGGACAGGGGGTAGGCGAGCAGTACTTC. It encodes CASSLWGQGVGEQYF. The V and J genes are TRBV27 and TRBJ2-7; 11 bases agree with TRBD1. The V gene's germline CDR1 is MNHEY and CDR2 SMNVEV (reference sequence). The V gene end was trimmed by 3 bases and the J gene end by 6 bases; junction bases not matched to a gene: 7. The CDR3 consists of 15 residues.